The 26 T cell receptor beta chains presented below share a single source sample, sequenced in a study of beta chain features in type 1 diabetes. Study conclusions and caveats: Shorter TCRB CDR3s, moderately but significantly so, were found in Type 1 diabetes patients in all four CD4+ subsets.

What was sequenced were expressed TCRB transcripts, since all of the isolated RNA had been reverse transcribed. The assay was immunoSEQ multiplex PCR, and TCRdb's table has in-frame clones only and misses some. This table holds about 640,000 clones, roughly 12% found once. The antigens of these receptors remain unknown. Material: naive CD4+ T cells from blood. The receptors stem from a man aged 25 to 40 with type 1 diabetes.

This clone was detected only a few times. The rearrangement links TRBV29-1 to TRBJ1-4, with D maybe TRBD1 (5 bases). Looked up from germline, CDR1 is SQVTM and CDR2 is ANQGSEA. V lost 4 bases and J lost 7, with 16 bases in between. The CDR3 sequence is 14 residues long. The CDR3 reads CSVGLFGGAEKLFF. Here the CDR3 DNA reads TGCAGCGTTGGGCTCTTTGGAGGGGCTGAAAAACTGTTTTTT.

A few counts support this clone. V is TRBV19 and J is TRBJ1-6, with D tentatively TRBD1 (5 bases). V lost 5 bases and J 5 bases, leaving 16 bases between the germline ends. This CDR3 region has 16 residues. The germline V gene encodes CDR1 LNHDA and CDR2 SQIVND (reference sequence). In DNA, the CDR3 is TGTGCCAGTAGTCCCCGGACACAAAGGAATAATTCACCCCTCCACTTT. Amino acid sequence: CASSPRTQRNNSPLHF.

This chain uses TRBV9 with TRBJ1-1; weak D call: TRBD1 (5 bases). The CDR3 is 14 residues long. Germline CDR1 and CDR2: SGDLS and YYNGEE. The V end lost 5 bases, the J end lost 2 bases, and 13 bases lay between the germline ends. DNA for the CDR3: TGTGCCAGCAGTGCAGACAGCGCAAACACTGAAGCTTTCTTT. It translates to CASSADSANTEAFF.

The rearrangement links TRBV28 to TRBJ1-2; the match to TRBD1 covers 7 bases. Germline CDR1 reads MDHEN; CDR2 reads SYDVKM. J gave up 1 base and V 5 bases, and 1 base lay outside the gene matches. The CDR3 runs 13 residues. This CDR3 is CASSRDSNYGYTF. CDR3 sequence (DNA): TGTGCCAGCAGTCGGGACAGTAACTATGGCTACACCTTC.

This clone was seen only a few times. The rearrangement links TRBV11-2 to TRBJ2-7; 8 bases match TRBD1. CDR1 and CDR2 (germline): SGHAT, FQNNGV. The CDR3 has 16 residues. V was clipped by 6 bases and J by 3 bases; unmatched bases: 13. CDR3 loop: CASSPVRDRPHYEQYF. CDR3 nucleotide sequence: TGTGCCAGCAGTCCCGTCCGGGACAGGCCACACTACGAGCAGTACTTC.

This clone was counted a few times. The CDR3 sequence: CAWKRHPDTGELFF. The CDR3 DNA follows: TGTGCCTGGAAAAGACACCCAGACACCGGGGAGCTGTTTTTT. The V and J genes are TRBV30 and TRBJ2-2; D unclear. Germline V gives CDR1 GTSNPN, CDR2 SVGIG (reference sequence). V was cut by 4 bases and J by 3 bases, with 12 bases left in between. This CDR3 is built from 14 residues.

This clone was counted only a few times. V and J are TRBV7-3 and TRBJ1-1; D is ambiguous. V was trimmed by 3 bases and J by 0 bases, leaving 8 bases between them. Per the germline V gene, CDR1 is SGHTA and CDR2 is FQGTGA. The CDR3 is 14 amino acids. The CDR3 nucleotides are TGTGCCAGCAGCTTTTCCGGACTGAACACTGAAGCTTTCTTT. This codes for CASSFSGLNTEAFF.

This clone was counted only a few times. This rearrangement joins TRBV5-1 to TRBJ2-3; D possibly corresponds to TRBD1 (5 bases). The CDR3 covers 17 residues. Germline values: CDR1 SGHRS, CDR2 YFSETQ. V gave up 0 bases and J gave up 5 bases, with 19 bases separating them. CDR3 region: CASSLEGIPGIGDTQYF. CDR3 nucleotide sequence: TGCGCCAGCAGCTTGGAGGGCATTCCAGGGATTGGAGATACGCAGTATTTT.

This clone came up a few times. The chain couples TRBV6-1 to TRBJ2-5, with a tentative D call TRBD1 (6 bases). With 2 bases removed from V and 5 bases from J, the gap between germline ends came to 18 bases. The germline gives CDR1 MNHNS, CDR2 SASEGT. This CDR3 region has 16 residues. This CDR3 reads CASSENNRVWRETQYF. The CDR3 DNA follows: TGTGCCAGCAGTGAAAACAACAGGGTCTGGAGGGAGACCCAGTACTTC.

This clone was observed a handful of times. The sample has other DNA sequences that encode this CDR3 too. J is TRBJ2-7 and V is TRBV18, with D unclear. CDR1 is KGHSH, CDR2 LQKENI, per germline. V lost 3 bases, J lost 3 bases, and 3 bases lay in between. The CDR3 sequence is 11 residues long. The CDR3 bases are TGTGCCAGCTCACCGGGCTACGAGCAGTACTTC. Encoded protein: CASSPGYEQYF.

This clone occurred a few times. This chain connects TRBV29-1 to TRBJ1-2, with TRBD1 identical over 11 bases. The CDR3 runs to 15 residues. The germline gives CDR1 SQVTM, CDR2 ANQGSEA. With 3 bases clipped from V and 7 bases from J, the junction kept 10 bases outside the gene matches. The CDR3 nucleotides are TGCAGCGTTGAGAGAGGGACAGGGGGAAAGGTTGGCTACACCTTC. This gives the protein CSVERGTGGKVGYTF.

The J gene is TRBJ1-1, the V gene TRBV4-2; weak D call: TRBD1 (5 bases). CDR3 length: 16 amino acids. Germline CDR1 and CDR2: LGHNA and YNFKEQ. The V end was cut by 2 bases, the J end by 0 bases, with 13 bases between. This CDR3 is CASSQQADRVNTEAFF. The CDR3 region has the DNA TGTGCCAGCAGCCAACAAGCAGACAGAGTGAACACTGAAGCTTTCTTT.

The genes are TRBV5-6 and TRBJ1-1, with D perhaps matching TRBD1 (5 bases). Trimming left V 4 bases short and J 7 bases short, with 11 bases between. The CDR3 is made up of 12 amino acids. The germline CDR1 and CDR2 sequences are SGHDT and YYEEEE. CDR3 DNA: TGTGCCAGCAGCCCCCAGGGAATTGAAGCTTTCTTT. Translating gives CASSPQGIEAFF.

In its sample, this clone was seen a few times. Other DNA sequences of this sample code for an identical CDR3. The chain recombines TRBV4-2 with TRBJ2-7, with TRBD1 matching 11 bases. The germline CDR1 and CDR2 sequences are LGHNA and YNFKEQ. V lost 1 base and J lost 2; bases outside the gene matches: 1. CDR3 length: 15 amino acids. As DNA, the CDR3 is TGTGCCAGCAGCCAAGCGGGACAGGGGGCCTACGAGCAGTACTTC. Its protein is CASSQAGQGAYEQYF.

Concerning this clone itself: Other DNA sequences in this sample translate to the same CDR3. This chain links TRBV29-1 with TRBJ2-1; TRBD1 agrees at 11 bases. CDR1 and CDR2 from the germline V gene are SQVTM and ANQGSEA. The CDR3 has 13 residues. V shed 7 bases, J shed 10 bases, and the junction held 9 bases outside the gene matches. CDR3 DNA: TGCAGCGCCGTCGGACAGGGGGCTCGGGAGCAGTTCTTC. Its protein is CSAVGQGAREQFF.

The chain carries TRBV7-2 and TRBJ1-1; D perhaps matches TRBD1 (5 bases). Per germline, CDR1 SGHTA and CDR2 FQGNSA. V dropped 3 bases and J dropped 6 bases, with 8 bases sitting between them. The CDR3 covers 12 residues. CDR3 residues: CASSFPGPEAFF. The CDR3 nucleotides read TGTGCCAGCAGCTTTCCAGGGCCTGAAGCTTTCTTT.

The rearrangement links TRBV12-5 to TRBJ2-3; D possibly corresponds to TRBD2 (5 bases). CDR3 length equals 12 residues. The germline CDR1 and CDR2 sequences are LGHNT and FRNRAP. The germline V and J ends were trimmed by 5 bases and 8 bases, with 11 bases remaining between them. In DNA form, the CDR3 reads TGTGCTAGTGGTCCTAACGGAGGTACGCAGTATTTT. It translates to CASGPNGGTQYF. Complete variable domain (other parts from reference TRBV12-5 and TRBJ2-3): DARVTQTPRHKVTEMGQEVTMRCQPILGHNTVFWYRQTMMQGLELLAYFRNRAPLDDSGMPKDRFSAEMPDATLATLKIQPSEPRDSAVYFCASGPNGGTQYFGPGTRLTVL.

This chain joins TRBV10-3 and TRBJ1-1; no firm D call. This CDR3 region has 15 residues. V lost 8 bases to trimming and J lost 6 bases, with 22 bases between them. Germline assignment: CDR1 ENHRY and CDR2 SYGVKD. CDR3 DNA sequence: TGTGCCATCGGGAGGCAGGCAAAGCTTGGGGCTGAAGCTTTCTTT. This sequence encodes CAIGRQAKLGAEAFF.

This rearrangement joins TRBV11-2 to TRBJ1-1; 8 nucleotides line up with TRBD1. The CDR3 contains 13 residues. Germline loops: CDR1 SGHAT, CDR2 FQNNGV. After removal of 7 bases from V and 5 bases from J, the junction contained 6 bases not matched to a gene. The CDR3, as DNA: TGTGCCAGCACCCCTCAGGGGGCGACTGAAGCTTTCTTT. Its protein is CASTPQGATEAFF.

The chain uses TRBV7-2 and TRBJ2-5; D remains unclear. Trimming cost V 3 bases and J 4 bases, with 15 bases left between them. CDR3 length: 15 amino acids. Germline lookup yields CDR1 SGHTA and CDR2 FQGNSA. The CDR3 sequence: CASSFTRGRGETQYF. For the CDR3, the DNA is TGTGCCAGCAGCTTCACCCGCGGCCGTGGAGAGACCCAGTACTTC.

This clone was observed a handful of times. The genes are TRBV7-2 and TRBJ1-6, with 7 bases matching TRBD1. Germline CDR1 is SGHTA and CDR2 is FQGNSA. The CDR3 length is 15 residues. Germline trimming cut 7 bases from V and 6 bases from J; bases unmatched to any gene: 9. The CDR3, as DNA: TGTGCCAGCACTACTACAGGGGCCGCTAATTCACCCCTCCACTTT. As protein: CASTTTGAANSPLHF.

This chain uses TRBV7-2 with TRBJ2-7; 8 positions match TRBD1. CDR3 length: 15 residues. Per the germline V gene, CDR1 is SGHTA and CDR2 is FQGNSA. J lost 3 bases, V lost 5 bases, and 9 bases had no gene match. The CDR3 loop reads CASSRPGQGYYEQYF. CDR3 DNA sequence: TGTGCCAGCAGCCGACCAGGACAGGGTTACTACGAGCAGTACTTC. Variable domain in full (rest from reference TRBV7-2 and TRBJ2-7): GAGVSQSPSNKVTEKGKDVELRCDPISGHTALYWYRQSLGQGLEFLIYFQGNSAPDKSGLPSDRFSAERTGGSVSTLTIQRTQQEDSAVYLCASSRPGQGYYEQYFGPGTRLTVT.

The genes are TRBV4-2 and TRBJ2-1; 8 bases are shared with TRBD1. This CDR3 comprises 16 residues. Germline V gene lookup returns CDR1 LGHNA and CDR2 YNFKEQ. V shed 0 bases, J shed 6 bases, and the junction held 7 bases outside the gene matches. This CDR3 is CASSQDGQGSGNEQFF. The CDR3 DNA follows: TGTGCCAGCAGCCAAGACGGACAGGGTTCGGGCAATGAGCAGTTCTTC.

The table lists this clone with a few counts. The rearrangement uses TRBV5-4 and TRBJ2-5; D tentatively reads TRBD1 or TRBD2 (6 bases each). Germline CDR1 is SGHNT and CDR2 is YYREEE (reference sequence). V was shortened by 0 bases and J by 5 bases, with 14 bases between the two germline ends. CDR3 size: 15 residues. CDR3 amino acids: CASSLELEGEETQYF. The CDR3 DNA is TGTGCCAGCAGCTTGGAGTTGGAGGGGGAGGAGACCCAGTACTTC.

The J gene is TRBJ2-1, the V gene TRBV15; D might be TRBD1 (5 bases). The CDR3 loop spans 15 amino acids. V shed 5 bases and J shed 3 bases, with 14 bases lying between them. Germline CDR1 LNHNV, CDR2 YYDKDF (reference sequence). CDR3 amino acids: CATSGDRGYYNEQFF. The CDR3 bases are TGTGCCACCAGCGGTGACAGAGGCTACTACAATGAGCAGTTCTTC.

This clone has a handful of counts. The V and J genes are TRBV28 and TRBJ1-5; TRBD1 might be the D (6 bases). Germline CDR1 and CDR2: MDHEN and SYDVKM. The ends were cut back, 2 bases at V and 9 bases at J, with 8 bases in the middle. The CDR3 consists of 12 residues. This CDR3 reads CASSLLGGPQHF. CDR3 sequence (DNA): TGTGCCAGCAGTTTACTAGGGGGGCCCCAGCATTTT.